This record looks at one T cell receptor (beta chain) sequence and its context. The data were obtained in a study of tissue T cells after allogeneic stem cell transplantation. Sequencing used immunoSEQ multiplex PCR; TCRdb keeps in-frame clones, though not all of them. The sample carries thousands of clones, 60% to 75% recorded once. The sequencing used tissue from the colon, collected at autopsy. This receptor was identified in an older female donor with lung cancer.

CDR3 amino acids: CASSNSRVTAYGYTF. CDR3 DNA: TGTGCCAGCAGCAACTCCAGGGTAACGGCCTATGGCTACACCTTC. This sequence joins TRBV11-3 and TRBJ1-2, with a weak D call TRBD1 (5 bases). The germline gives CDR1 SGHNT, CDR2 YENEEA. Trimming stripped 5 bases from V and 4 bases from J, with 17 bases between. The CDR3 spans 15 residues.